Listed here are 16 T cell receptor beta chains from one sample, sequenced in a study of PD-L1 blockade in urothelial cancer. The repertoire was sequenced with immunoSEQ multiplex PCR; TCRdb's copy has only in-frame clones and lacks some. The repertoire holds approximately 51,000 clones, with 86% as singletons. This sample's time point: pretreatment peripheral blood. The sample consisted of PBMCs, taken around atezolizumab (anti-PD-L1) treatment. The receptors here all came from a man aged 55 to 70 with urothelial cancer.

The V call is TRBV9, the J call TRBJ1-2, with TRBD1 matching 10 bases. The CDR3 covers 16 residues. Trimming removed 3 bases from V and 4 bases from J; junction bases left unmatched: 9. Germline V gives CDR1 SGDLS, CDR2 YYNGEE. In nucleotides, the CDR3 is TGTGCCAGCAGCGCGACAGACAGGGGGCATAGCTATGGCTACACCTTC. Protein: CASSATDRGHSYGYTF.

The chain has TRBV5-4 and TRBJ1-2, with 8 bases that match TRBD1. Trimming cost V 5 bases and J 8 bases; bases outside gene matches: 11. CDR1 is SGHNT and CDR2 is YYREEE in the germline V gene (reference sequence). This CDR3 is built from 14 residues. The DNA of the CDR3 is TGTGCCAGCAGAATGCAGGGGGCGAAAATCGGCTACACCTTC. Its translation: CASRMQGAKIGYTF.

CDR3 amino acids: CASSSRQGNYGYTF. In DNA form, the CDR3 reads TGTGCCAGCAGTTCGCGACAGGGTAACTATGGCTACACCTTC. V is TRBV27 and J is TRBJ1-2, with 7 bases fitting TRBD1. J was trimmed by 1 base and V by 4 bases; bases with no gene match: 3. CDR1 is MNHEY, CDR2 SMNVEV, per germline (reference sequence). The CDR3 is 14 residues long.

V is TRBV6-5 and J is TRBJ1-4; D is possibly TRBD1 (6 bases). CDR1 is MNHEY and CDR2 is SVGAGI in the germline V gene. This CDR3 has 15 amino acids. With 0 bases removed from V and 5 bases from J, the gap between germline ends came to 10 bases. The CDR3 is CASSYSWDKNEKLFF. The CDR3 DNA reads as TGTGCCAGCAGTTACTCGTGGGACAAAAATGAAAAACTGTTTTTT.

This chain uses TRBV5-1 with TRBJ1-1; a weak D match, TRBD1 (6 bases). CDR3 length: 15 amino acids. CDR1 and CDR2 (germline): SGHRS, YFSETQ. Trimming took off 3 bases at V and 2 bases at J, with 14 bases between the two ends. In DNA, the CDR3 is TGCGCCAGCAGCTCCGGAGGGGGGGGAAACACTGAAGCTTTCTTT. It specifies CASSSGGGGNTEAFF.

The CDR3 sequence is CASSVGTSGGNAGELFF. The CDR3 DNA sequence: TGTGCCAGCAGTGTAGGGACTAGCGGGGGAAACGCCGGGGAGCTGTTTTTT. The chain employs TRBV28 and TRBJ2-2; 14 positions agree with TRBD2. Germline CDR1 is MDHEN and CDR2 is SYDVKM. The trim removed 5 bases at V and 6 bases at J, leaving 8 bases unmatched. CDR3 length: 17 amino acids.

This clone was observed a few times. The chain employs TRBV18 and TRBJ2-1; D is ambiguous. This CDR3 comprises 11 residues. V lost 3 bases to trimming and J lost 8 bases, with 5 bases between them. Germline V gives CDR1 KGHSH, CDR2 LQKENI. CDR3 amino acids: CASSPRDEQFF. As DNA, the CDR3 is TGTGCCAGCTCACCCCGGGATGAGCAGTTCTTC.

This clone was found once. CDR3 in amino acids: CASSQLVLSEQYF. The CDR3, as DNA: TGTGCCAGCAGCCAACTAGTATTATCCGAGCAGTACTTC. The chain couples TRBV14 to TRBJ2-7, with D uncertain. This CDR3 contains 13 residues. CDR1 is SGHDN, CDR2 FVKESK, per germline. Trimming shortened V by 2 bases and J by 6 bases, and 11 bases separated the two germline ends.

This chain links TRBV18 with TRBJ1-2; D gene uncertain. CDR1 and CDR2 from the germline V gene are KGHSH and LQKENI. The V and J ends lost 6 bases and 3 bases respectively, with 14 bases between them. The CDR3 spans 14 residues. The CDR3 region is CASSPGSADYGYTF. CDR3 in DNA: TGTGCCAGCTCCCCGGGGAGCGCCGACTATGGCTACACCTTC.

J is TRBJ2-2 and V is TRBV30, with 8 positions matching TRBD1. The trim removed 4 bases at V and 4 bases at J, leaving 5 bases unmatched. Per the germline V gene, CDR1 is GTSNPN and CDR2 is SVGIG (reference sequence). CDR3 size: 14 residues. The CDR3 loop is CAWTGQGSTGELFF. The CDR3 DNA is TGTGCCTGGACCGGACAGGGTTCCACCGGGGAGCTGTTTTTT.

This chain joins TRBV5-1 and TRBJ1-2, with 7 bases aligning to TRBD1. The CDR3 is 14 residues long. The germline V gene encodes CDR1 SGHRS and CDR2 YFSETQ. Trimming took 0 bases from V and 5 from J; bases not matched to a gene: 4. The CDR3 is CASSLGTGDYGYTF. The CDR3 region has the DNA TGCGCCAGCAGCTTGGGGACAGGAGATTATGGCTACACCTTC.

This chain links TRBV7-9 with TRBJ2-7; 7 bases map to TRBD1. CDR1 and CDR2 (germline): SEHNR, FQNEAQ (reference sequence). The CDR3 length is 15 residues. V trimming: 5 bases; J trimming: 6 bases; junction bases outside the gene matches: 13. CDR3 coding DNA: TGTGCCAGCAGCACGACGACAGGGACCATGGTCGAGCAGTACTTC. It yields the protein CASSTTTGTMVEQYF.

The CDR3 nucleotides are TGTGCCAGCAGTTCAGGGGGCTCCCGGGGCACCATATATTTT. Translated, it gives CASSSGGSRGTIYF. The chain links TRBV28 to TRBJ1-3, with 8 bases fitting TRBD1. CDR1 and CDR2 (germline): MDHEN, SYDVKM. Losses at the gene ends were 4 bases for V and 9 bases for J; bases not matched to a gene: 8. There are 14 residues in the CDR3.

The V and J genes are TRBV4-1 and TRBJ1-6; 8 nucleotides agree with TRBD1. Trimming at V came to 4 bases and at J to 8 bases, leaving 13 bases not matched to a gene. The V gene's germline CDR1 is MGHRA and CDR2 YSYEKL. This CDR3 comprises 17 residues. In nucleotides, the CDR3 is TGCGCCAGCAGCCTCGTTACCCCCACAGGGGGGCATTCACCCCTCCACTTT. Amino acids: CASSLVTPTGGHSPLHF.

The rearrangement uses TRBV19 and TRBJ2-3; TRBD1 aligns across 10 bases. Germline trimming cut 3 bases from V and 1 base from J; bases unmatched to any gene: 1. Germline assignment: CDR1 LNHDA and CDR2 SQIVND (reference sequence). The CDR3 covers 15 residues. CDR3 nucleotide sequence: TGTGCCAGTAGTATGGGACAGGGGCGCACAGATACGCAGTATTTT. Its protein is CASSMGQGRTDTQYF.

This chain uses TRBV9 with TRBJ1-6; possible D gene TRBD1, 6 bases. The CDR3 is made up of 14 amino acids. CDR1 and CDR2 (germline): SGDLS, YYNGEE. V was pared by 4 bases and J by 6 bases, with 11 bases between. CDR3 residues: CASSTRTANSPLHF. For the CDR3, the DNA is TGTGCCAGCAGCACTCGGACAGCTAATTCACCCCTCCACTTT.